This entry lists 12 T cell receptor beta chains sequenced from one sample in a study of CD8+ T cells in alopecia areata. Extracted from the samples, RNA was reverse transcribed into cDNA to serve as the sequencing template. Measured with immunoSEQ multiplex PCR; TCRdb has only the in-frame clones, and not every one. In the table there are approximately 180,000 clones, 50% to 75% of which are singletons. Stated treatment: oral pan-JAK inhibitor, 5-10 mg twice daily. Material: CD4+ T cells sorted from blood, obtained at approximately week 60, from a patient treated with tofacitinib. The receptor source for this set is a human donor with alopecia areata.

The genes are TRBV6-1 and TRBJ2-2; possibly TRBD1 or TRBD2 for D (5 bases each). The CDR3 consists of 15 residues. CDR1 and CDR2 from the germline V gene are MNHNS and SASEGT. Trimming pared 1 base from V and 5 bases from J, leaving 11 bases between. CDR3 loop: CASSEGGLYTGELFF. CDR3 sequence (DNA): TGTGCCAGCAGTGAAGGGGGGTTGTATACCGGGGAGCTGTTTTTT.

The genes are TRBV20-1 and TRBJ1-2; D is unresolved. There are 11 residues in the CDR3. The V gene lost 0 bases and the J gene lost 6 bases, with 5 bases spanning the gap. In germline, CDR1 is DFQATT, CDR2 SNEGSKA (reference sequence). The CDR3 DNA follows: TGCAGTGCTAGAGATAGGGATGGCTACACCTTC. Encoded protein: CSARDRDGYTF.

The chain is built from TRBV7-3 and TRBJ1-6, with 9 bases fitting TRBD1. The CDR3 covers 15 residues. The V and J ends lost 5 bases and 9 bases, in that order; junction bases with no gene match: 8. The germline V gene has CDR1 SGHTA and CDR2 FQGTGA. CDR3 sequence reads: CASSRMGQGGSPLHF. For the CDR3, the DNA is TGTGCCAGCAGCCGTATGGGACAGGGTGGTTCACCCCTCCACTTT.

The sample holds a few counts of this clone. The chain has TRBV4-1 and TRBJ2-7, with 12 bases lining up with TRBD1. V dropped 0 bases and J dropped 12; count of bases not matched to a gene: 12. In germline, CDR1 is MGHRA, CDR2 YSYEKL. This CDR3 has 16 amino acids. The CDR3 DNA follows: TGCGCCAGCAGCCAAGATGGCTCCGGGACAGGGGGCTTTCGGTACTTC. It yields the protein CASSQDGSGTGGFRYF.

J is TRBJ2-6 and V is TRBV5-1; the D gene is possibly TRBD1 (6 bases). This CDR3 comprises 18 residues. Trimming shortened V by 2 bases and J by 1 base, and 16 bases separated the two germline ends. The germline CDR1 and CDR2 sequences are SGHRS and YFSETQ. The CDR3 is CASSFDRGFKSGANVLTF. Here the CDR3 DNA reads TGCGCCAGCAGCTTCGATAGGGGGTTCAAGTCTGGGGCCAACGTCCTGACTTTC.

The chain carries TRBV4-1 and TRBJ2-1, with 10 positions matching TRBD1. CDR1 is MGHRA, CDR2 YSYEKL, per germline. This CDR3 region has 17 residues. V lost 1 base to trimming and J lost 2 bases; unmatched junction nucleotides: 5. The CDR3 sequence: CASSQGPTGGPYNEQFF. CDR3 DNA sequence: TGCGCCAGCAGCCAAGGACCGACAGGGGGCCCCTACAATGAGCAGTTCTTC.

The count of this clone is one. The chain has TRBV30 and TRBJ1-5; a weak D match, TRBD1 (6 bases). This CDR3 comprises 14 residues. V was trimmed by 2 bases and J by 4 bases, leaving 12 bases between them. CDR1 is GTSNPN and CDR2 is SVGIG in the germline V gene (reference sequence). The CDR3 sequence: CAWSKGGGNQPQHF. The CDR3 region has the DNA TGTGCCTGGAGTAAGGGGGGAGGAAATCAGCCCCAGCATTTT.

Notes on this clone: This sample also contains other DNA sequences that code for the same CDR3. The V gene is TRBV11-3, the J gene TRBJ1-6; a weak D match, TRBD1 (5 bases). V dropped 1 base and J dropped 8 bases, with 6 bases sitting between them. Germline V gene data show CDR1 as SGHNT and CDR2 as YENEEA. The CDR3 contains 13 residues. The CDR3: CASSLVGDSPLHF. In DNA, the CDR3 is TGTGCCAGCAGCTTAGTGGGGGATTCACCCCTCCACTTT.

The chain links TRBV30 to TRBJ1-1; 7 nucleotides line up with TRBD1. Germline V gene data show CDR1 as GTSNPN and CDR2 as SVGIG (reference sequence). The CDR3 covers 16 residues. With 5 bases clipped from V and 1 base from J, the junction kept 13 bases outside the gene matches. CDR3 sequence (DNA): TGTGCCTGGGGGGCGGACAGGCCCACTAGGAACACTGAAGCTTTCTTT. Translated: CAWGADRPTRNTEAFF. The complete variable domain, with remaining parts taken from reference TRBV30 and TRBJ1-1, reads SQTIHQWPATLVQPVGSPLSLECTVEGTSNPNLYWYRQAAGRGLQLLFYSVGIGQISSEVPQNLSASRPQDRQFILSSKKLLLSDSGFYLCAWGADRPTRNTEAFFGQGTRLTVV.

A few counts support this clone. The gene calls are TRBV29-1 and TRBJ2-5; D unclear. The CDR3 is 14 residues long. The V and J ends lost 4 bases and 0 bases respectively, with 12 bases between them. Germline V CDR1 and CDR2: SQVTM, ANQGSEA. The CDR3 loop reads CSVAMARYQETQYF. In DNA form, the CDR3 reads TGCAGCGTTGCGATGGCTAGGTACCAAGAGACCCAGTACTTC.

In nucleotides, the CDR3 is TGTGCCATCAGTGATATGACAGGGCAAAATCAGCCCCAGCATTTT. Protein: CAISDMTGQNQPQHF. The genes are TRBV10-3 and TRBJ1-5; 7 positions match TRBD1. The CDR3 runs to 15 residues. V dropped 3 bases and J dropped 4; count of bases not matched to a gene: 6. Per germline, CDR1 ENHRY and CDR2 SYGVKD.

This clone turned up a few times. CDR3 loop: CASSLATGGNSPLHF. The CDR3 DNA is TGCGCCAGCAGCTTGGCAACAGGGGGTAATTCACCCCTCCACTTT. J is TRBJ1-6 and V is TRBV5-1; 8 bases fit TRBD1. There are 15 residues in the CDR3. The trim removed 0 bases at V and 6 bases at J, leaving 2 bases unmatched. The germline V gene encodes CDR1 SGHRS and CDR2 YFSETQ.